Following are 14 T cell receptor beta chains from one sample sequenced in a study of Graves' ophthalmopathy and Graves' hyperthyroidism. RNA transcripts served as template for amplifying TCR beta CDR3 sequences. HTBI primers primed a first-round RT-PCR, and a second-round multiplex PCR followed. Each CDR3 protein is one row after TCRdb ran MiXCR on the multiplex PCR reads. The table has a few hundred thousand distinct CDR3 sequences, about 16% seen once. The sample was peripheral blood. The receptors here all came from a woman between 18 and 30 years old with stable Graves' hyperthyroidism.

The chain uses TRBV29-1 and TRBJ1-1; D is ambiguous. The length of the CDR3 is 13 residues. V was clipped by 3 bases and J by 0 bases, with 8 bases between them. Looked up from germline, CDR1 is SQVTM and CDR2 is ANQGSEA. The CDR3 loop is CSVDPGLNTEAFF. DNA of the CDR3: TGCAGCGTTGACCCGGGATTGAACACTGAAGCTTTCTTT. The variable domain in full, with the rest retrieved from reference TRBV29-1 and TRBJ1-1, is SAVISQKPSRDICQRGTSLTIQCQVDSQVTMMFWYRQQPGQSLTLIATANQGSEATYESGFVIDKFPISRPNLTFSTLTVSNMSPEDSSIYLCSVDPGLNTEAFFGQGTRLTVV.

This clonotype turned up a few times. A read error may explain this, as a much larger clone is one base away. The V call is TRBV11-2, the J call TRBJ1-2, with no clear D. The ends were cut back, 5 bases at V and 0 bases at J, with 7 bases in the middle. Germline CDR1 and CDR2: SGHAT and FQNNGV. CDR3 size: 13 residues. In DNA form, the CDR3 reads TGTGCCAGCAGCCCGACTTCTAACTATGGCTACACCTTC. It is translated as CASSPTSNYGYTF.

This clonotype has only a few counts. The rearrangement joins TRBV7-8 to TRBJ1-5; 7 bases map to TRBD1. The CDR3 covers 18 residues. V shed 3 bases and J 0 bases; nucleotides not matched to a gene: 11. Germline values: CDR1 SGHVS, CDR2 FQNEAQ. The CDR3 DNA reads TGTGCCAGCAGCTTGACAGGGCGTGGGGAATATAGCAATCAGCCCCAGCATTTT. Residues: CASSLTGRGEYSNQPQHF.

J is TRBJ2-5 and V is TRBV6-5; 7 nucleotides align to TRBD1. CDR1 and CDR2 from the germline V gene are MNHEY and SVGAGI. CDR3 size: 14 residues. Trimming cost V 8 bases and J 2 bases; bases outside gene matches: 8. This CDR3 reads CASGSRTGQETQYF. Written as DNA, the CDR3 is TGTGCCAGCGGTTCCAGGACAGGACAAGAGACCCAGTACTTC.

This clonotype was picked up many times. V is TRBV27 and J is TRBJ1-2, with 10 bases matching TRBD1. From germline, CDR1 is MNHEY and CDR2 SMNVEV (reference sequence). This CDR3 has 15 residues. The V gene end was trimmed by 6 bases and the J gene end by 6 bases; junction bases not matched to a gene: 10. The CDR3 sequence is CASRPAGQGFNGYTF. In DNA form, the CDR3 reads TGTGCCAGCAGACCTGCGGGACAGGGGTTCAATGGCTACACCTTC.

This clonotype was recorded many times. The gene calls are TRBV7-2 and TRBJ2-5; D gene unclear. Germline V gives CDR1 SGHTA, CDR2 FQGNSA. Trimming pared 5 bases from V and 4 bases from J, leaving 5 bases between. The CDR3 covers 11 residues. The CDR3 DNA sequence: TGTGCCAGCAGCGCCTTAGAGACCCAGTACTTC. Translation: CASSALETQYF.

As for this clonotype: A much bigger clone sits one base away, suggesting this may be a read error. Here the CDR3 omits its conserved ending phenylalanine or tryptophan, so a read error is the likely source. The chain couples TRBV19 to TRBJ1-1; tentative D call: TRBD1 (5 bases). V lost 0 bases and J lost 9, with 11 bases in between. The length of the CDR3 is 13 residues. Germline assignment: CDR1 LNHDA and CDR2 SQIVND (reference sequence). This CDR3 is CASSIEIDSKAFV. CDR3 nucleotide sequence: TGTGCCAGTAGTATAGAGATTGACAGTAAAGCTTTCGTT.

At least ten counts were recorded for this clonotype. V is TRBV6-2 or TRBV6-3 and J is TRBJ1-5; the match to TRBD1 covers 11 bases. Per the germline V gene, CDR1 is MNHEY and CDR2 is SVGEGT. The CDR3 totals 15 residues. Unmatched junction bases numbered 5, after V lost 5 bases and J lost 5 bases. The DNA for the CDR3 is TGTGCCAGCAGTCAACCGGGACAGGGGGATCAGCCCCAGCATTTT. Amino acid sequence: CASSQPGQGDQPQHF.

Only a few counts were recorded for this clonotype. This sequence joins TRBV3-1 and TRBJ2-5; 9 positions agree with TRBD1. After removal of 3 bases from V and 5 bases from J, the junction contained 7 bases not matched to a gene. This CDR3 is 15 amino acids long. The germline V gene has CDR1 LGHDT and CDR2 YNNKEL (reference sequence). Here the CDR3 DNA reads TGTGCCAGCAGCCAGGAGGACAGGGGAGAGGAGACCCAGTACTTC. Amino acids: CASSQEDRGEETQYF.

The rearrangement links TRBV12-3 or TRBV12-4 to TRBJ2-4; TRBD1 matches 7 bases. The CDR3 length is 16 residues. With V trimmed by 5 bases and J by 2 bases, 9 bases remained unmatched. CDR3 residues: CASSMDRWISKNIQYF. CDR3 bases: TGTGCCAGCAGTATGGACAGGTGGATCTCCAAAAACATTCAGTACTTC.

This clonotype was seen at least ten times. DNA for the CDR3: TGTGCCAGCAGCTCCGGACTAGCATCAGAGACCCAGTACTTC. Its protein is CASSSGLASETQYF. The rearrangement uses TRBV5-5 and TRBJ2-5, with TRBD2 identical over 8 bases. Germline V gene sequence: CDR1 SGHKS, CDR2 YYEKEE (reference sequence). V lost 3 bases to trimming and J lost 4 bases; unmatched junction nucleotides: 5. The CDR3 contains 14 residues. The variable domain in full, with the rest retrieved from reference TRBV5-5 and TRBJ2-5, is DAGVTQSPTHLIKTRGQQVTLRCSPISGHKSVSWYQQVLGQGPQFIFQYYEKEERGRGNFPDRFSARQFPNYSSELNVNALLLGDSALYLCASSSGLASETQYFGPGTRLLVL.

This clonotype was counted ten times or more. The rearrangement joins TRBV6-2 or TRBV6-3 to TRBJ2-7, with 7 nucleotides matching TRBD1. With V trimmed by 5 bases and J by 0 bases, 4 bases remained unmatched. The CDR3 covers 14 residues. CDR1 is MNHEY, CDR2 SVGEGT, per germline. CDR3 protein: CASSETGPSYEQYF. The CDR3, as DNA: TGTGCCAGCAGTGAGACAGGGCCCTCCTACGAGCAGTACTTC.

The chain combines TRBV7-6 with TRBJ2-5; no firm D call. The CDR3 covers 14 residues. CDR1 is SGHVS, CDR2 FNYEAQ, per germline. V was clipped by 4 bases and J by 5 bases, with 14 bases between them. As DNA, the CDR3 is TGTGCCAGCAGCTCGCCCCTGGGGAAGGAGACCCAGTACTTC. Translated: CASSSPLGKETQYF.

In this sample, this clonotype turned up many times. This rearrangement joins TRBV2 to TRBJ2-7, with 11 bases that match TRBD2. Germline V gives CDR1 SNHLY, CDR2 FYNNEI. Trimming cost V 0 bases and J 4 bases; bases outside gene matches: 5. This CDR3 region has 16 residues. The chain's CDR3 is CASSEALGLAEYEQYF. CDR3 sequence (DNA): TGTGCCAGCAGTGAAGCTTTGGGACTAGCGGAATACGAGCAGTACTTC. Combining the CDR3 with reference TRBV2 and TRBJ2-7 gives the whole variable domain EPEVTQTPSHQVTQMGQEVILRCVPISNHLYFYWYRQILGQKVEFLVSFYNNEISEKSEIFDDQFSVERPDGSNFTLKIRSTKLEDSAMYFCASSEALGLAEYEQYFGPGTRLTVT.